The following is a T cell receptor beta chain sequence with its context. Antigen specificity is unknown. In each case, RNA was isolated and then reverse transcribed into cDNA as the sequencing template. Repertoires were generated with immunoSEQ multiplex PCR, while TCRdb's copy carries only in-frame clones and drops some. The top ten clones hold roughly 12% of a sample with roughly 200,000 clones, roughly 50% of them seen once. CDR3 length: 15 amino acids. From germline, CDR1 is SGHRS and CDR2 YFSETQ. V dropped 0 bases and J dropped 4 bases, with 14 bases sitting between them. Treatment of the sample: oral pan-JAK inhibitor, 5-10 mg twice daily. This entry is derived from a study of CD8+ T cells in alopecia areata. On the study more broadly: Patients in the treated group were given tofacitinib by mouth, 5 to 10 mg twice a day. Study-level points and caveats: Lesional scalp displayed greater clonality than normal scalp, most notably in alopecia totalis/universalis. One nonresponder leaves baseline CD8+ expansion's link to response uncertain. Expanded CD8+ clones among the top 100, as well as scalp clonality, were significantly decreased by tofacitinib.

This receptor was identified in a human donor with alopecia areata. This sample comprised CD8+ T cells sorted from blood, obtained at week 24, from a patient treated with tofacitinib. This chain uses TRBV5-1 with TRBJ2-7; D assignment may be TRBD1 or TRBD2 (6 bases each). This chain's CDR3 is CASSLEVGGAYEQYF. Written as DNA, the CDR3 is TGCGCCAGCAGCTTGGAGGTGGGGGGCGCGTACGAGCAGTACTTC. Together with reference TRBV5-1 and TRBJ2-7, the CDR3 gives the full variable domain: KAGVTQTPRYLIKTRGQQVTLSCSPISGHRSVSWYQQTPGQGLQFLFEYFSETQRNKGNFPGRFSGRQFSNSRSEMNVSTLELGDSALYLCASSLEVGGAYEQYFGPGTRLTVT.